The next 9 T cell receptor beta chains were all read from a single sample in a study of CXCR3 chemokines and chemotherapy response in bladder cancer. Via MiXCR, TCRdb re-called the PCR reads, giving one row per CDR3 protein. This sample has fewer than 2,500 distinct CDR3 sequences; about a sixth occur once, and the top ten carry approximately 26%. The sample here was taken from a patient whose treatment included neoadjuvant chemotherapy. These receptors were obtained from a human donor with bladder cancer that responded to neoadjuvant chemotherapy.

The sample holds many counts of this clonotype. The rearrangement links TRBV5-6 to TRBJ1-5; weak D call: TRBD1 (6 bases). With 4 bases removed from V and 6 bases from J, the gap between germline ends came to 14 bases. The CDR3 covers 14 residues. Germline V gene data show CDR1 as SGHDT and CDR2 as YYEEEE. DNA of the CDR3: TGTGCCAGCAGCACGGGGGGCGGGGGTCAGCCCCAGCATTTT. Protein product: CASSTGGGGQPQHF.

By frequency in the sample, this clonotype is medium-sized. CDR3 residues: CASSIGMEERGTQHF. As DNA, the CDR3 is TGTGCCAGTAGTATAGGAATGGAGGAGAGGGGGACCCAGCATTTT. This chain links TRBV19 with TRBJ1-5; possibly TRBD1 for D (6 bases). This CDR3 is built from 15 residues. Germline V gives CDR1 LNHDA, CDR2 SQIVND (reference sequence). V was shortened by 1 base and J by 11 bases, with 18 bases between the two germline ends. The full variable domain, completed using reference TRBV19 and TRBJ1-5, is DGGITQSPKYLFRKEGQNVTLSCEQNLNHDAMYWYRQDPGQGLRLIYYSQIVNDFQKGDIAEGYSVSREKKESFPLTVTSAQKNPTAFYLCASSIGMEERGTQHFGDGTRLSIL.

The table lists this clonotype with many counts. The chain recombines TRBV11-2 with TRBJ2-2; D is ambiguous. Germline CDR1 reads SGHAT; CDR2 reads FQNNGV. V lost 4 bases, J lost 3 bases, and 6 bases lay in between. The CDR3 spans 13 residues. The CDR3 loop is CASSSPYTGELFF. The CDR3, as DNA: TGTGCCAGCAGCTCACCGTACACCGGGGAGCTGTTTTTT.

The chain recombines TRBV4-1 with TRBJ1-3; TRBD1 agrees at 8 bases. CDR3 length: 17 amino acids. V was clipped by 0 bases and J by 2 bases; unmatched bases: 6. CDR1 MGHRA and CDR2 YSYEKL come from the germline V gene. DNA of the CDR3: TGCGCCAGCAGCCAAGACCCCGGGACAGGAACTGGAAACACCATATATTTT. It codes for CASSQDPGTGTGNTIYF.

In its sample, this clonotype ranks as medium-sized (0.01 to 0.1%). The chain joins TRBV5-6 to TRBJ2-5, with D maybe TRBD1 (6 bases). In germline, CDR1 is SGHDT, CDR2 YYEEEE. This CDR3 contains 15 residues. V was cut by 3 bases and J by 5 bases, with 17 bases left in between. The CDR3 reads CASSSGDPWGETQYF. The CDR3, as DNA: TGTGCCAGCAGCTCAGGGGACCCTTGGGGGGAGACCCAGTACTTC.

This sequence joins TRBV12-3 or TRBV12-4 and TRBJ1-4, with 9 nucleotides matching TRBD1. The V gene end was trimmed by 6 bases and the J gene end by 8 bases; junction bases not matched to a gene: 13. This CDR3 is 16 amino acids long. CDR3 sequence: CASSLGQGPLEEKLFF. DNA for the CDR3: TGTGCCAGCAGCCTCGGACAGGGGCCTTTAGAGGAAAAACTGTTTTTT.

This clonotype appeared many times. This rearrangement joins TRBV6-1 to TRBJ1-1, with D maybe TRBD1 (6 bases). Per the germline V gene, CDR1 is MNHNS and CDR2 is SASEGT. This CDR3 spans 15 amino acids. V was clipped by 2 bases and J by 6 bases, with 16 bases between them. CDR3 DNA: TGTGCCAGCAGTGAAATCGGGCGGGGGCATTCTGAAGCTTTCTTT. Amino acid sequence: CASSEIGRGHSEAFF.

This clonotype is deemed medium-sized. The chain couples TRBV6-5 to TRBJ2-1, with 8 bases lining up with TRBD1. CDR1 and CDR2 (germline): MNHEY, SVGAGI. This CDR3 region has 13 residues. V gave up 6 bases and J gave up 8 bases; unmatched junction bases: 6. The CDR3 loop is CASSPKQGDEQFF. The CDR3 DNA follows: TGTGCCAGCAGCCCAAAACAGGGGGATGAGCAGTTCTTC.

This clonotype was counted ten times or more. The chain is built from TRBV14 and TRBJ2-1; 8 positions match TRBD1. The CDR3 runs to 16 residues. The V gene's germline CDR1 is SGHDN and CDR2 FVKESK. Trimming removed 2 bases from V and 0 bases from J; junction bases left unmatched: 3. The CDR3 DNA is TGTGCCAGCAGCCAAAGGACAGGGCTCTCCTACAATGAGCAGTTCTTC. This sequence encodes CASSQRTGLSYNEQFF. The variable domain in full, completed from reference TRBV14 and TRBJ2-1, reads EAGVTQFPSHSVIEKGQTVTLRCDPISGHDNLYWYRRVMGKEIKFLLHFVKESKQDESGMPNNRFLAERTGGTYSTLKVQPAELEDSGVYFCASSQRTGLSYNEQFFGPGTRLTVL.